A selection of T cell receptor beta chains follows, all from one sample in a study of cytomegalovirus exposure and HLA in healthy donors. Generated by immunoSEQ multiplex PCR, the TCRdb table keeps only in-frame clones and is missing some. The sample lists about 180,000 clones, 85% occurring once. The sample taken for sequencing was PBMCs. All receptors derive from a man aged 18 to 29 in good health and CMV-seropositive. CDR3s leave out the opening cysteine and the closing phenylalanine or tryptophan.

v_call: TRBV27
j_call: TRBJ2-7
cdr3_aa: ASSLWGSLAYEQY

v_call: TRBV9
j_call: TRBJ1-4
cdr3_aa: ASSVEGTGGGEKLF

v_call: TRBV28
j_call: TRBJ1-2
cdr3_aa: ASSSRYYGYT

v_call: TRBV4-1
j_call: TRBJ1-1
cdr3_aa: ASSQEQGPTEAF

v_call: TRBV2
j_call: TRBJ2-5
cdr3_aa: ASRTPSSGGDVETQY

v_call: TRBV5-1
j_call: TRBJ2-7
cdr3_aa: ASSLDKFYEQY

v_call: TRBV4-1
j_call: TRBJ2-5
cdr3_aa: ASSPTVGQDQETQY

v_call: TRBV28
j_call: TRBJ2-2
cdr3_aa: ASNRLGLGTNTGELF

v_call: TRBV5-6
j_call: TRBJ1-1
cdr3_aa: ASSRGDFEAF

v_call: TRBV2
j_call: TRBJ2-7
cdr3_aa: ASSEGQGNAYEQY

v_call: TRBV27
j_call: TRBJ2-3
cdr3_aa: ASSPSGGWGTQY

v_call: TRBV7-9
j_call: TRBJ2-7
cdr3_aa: ASSLASGSSYEQY

v_call: TRBV7-9
j_call: TRBJ1-4
cdr3_aa: ASSLEGTGGLNEKLF

v_call: TRBV5-1
j_call: TRBJ2-3
cdr3_aa: ASSPTGTSGDTQY

v_call: TRBV19
j_call: TRBJ1-1
cdr3_aa: ASSLRQSTVSTAF

v_call: TRBV11-3
j_call: TRBJ2-5
cdr3_aa: ASRKAGEETQY

v_call: TRBV5-4
j_call: TRBJ2-4
cdr3_aa: ASSLQGRENIQY

v_call: TRBV6-5
j_call: TRBJ2-7
cdr3_aa: ASSYGTGTYEQY

v_call: TRBV11-3
j_call: TRBJ2-3
cdr3_aa: ASSPGTTPSVDTQY

v_call: TRBV28
j_call: TRBJ2-3
cdr3_aa: ASSLGGHPSTDTQY

v_call: TRBV5-1
j_call: TRBJ1-4
cdr3_aa: ASSLATTNEKLF

v_call: TRBV10-1
j_call: TRBJ2-3
cdr3_aa: ASSDHEGYVDTQY

v_call: TRBV2
j_call: TRBJ1-2
cdr3_aa: ASSEGTESLYGYT

v_call: TRBV11-3
j_call: TRBJ2-2
cdr3_aa: ASSGRGAGELF

v_call: TRBV25-1
j_call: TRBJ2-7
cdr3_aa: AIETRNYEQY

v_call: TRBV5-1
j_call: TRBJ2-5
cdr3_aa: ASSSTAGGHYQETQY

v_call: TRBV30
j_call: TRBJ1-2
cdr3_aa: AWSVTKPEGYT

v_call: TRBV28
j_call: TRBJ1-1
cdr3_aa: ASSPPDRQTEAF

v_call: TRBV27
j_call: TRBJ2-1
cdr3_aa: ASRDRDSYNEQF

v_call: TRBV6-5
j_call: TRBJ1-5
cdr3_aa: ASSYAAGVSQPQH

v_call: TRBV28
j_call: TRBJ2-5
cdr3_aa: ASGRATVTQY

v_call: TRBV11-3
j_call: TRBJ2-3
cdr3_aa: ASSPPTAPTDTQY

v_call: TRBV28
j_call: TRBJ2-3
cdr3_aa: ASTETGRPSTDTQY

v_call: TRBV2
j_call: TRBJ1-2
cdr3_aa: ASIPTGQGASGYT

v_call: TRBV28
j_call: TRBJ1-2
cdr3_aa: ASRGDRPNYGYT

v_call: TRBV30
j_call: TRBJ1-1
cdr3_aa: AWSRQLEAF

v_call: TRBV11-2
j_call: TRBJ2-7
cdr3_aa: ASSLITSYEQY

v_call: TRBV28
j_call: TRBJ2-2
cdr3_aa: ASSQLGQGIGELF

v_call: TRBV6-1
j_call: TRBJ1-2
cdr3_aa: ASSGDRTNYGYT

v_call: TRBV28
j_call: TRBJ1-1
cdr3_aa: ASMQGLNTEAF

v_call: TRBV4-2
j_call: TRBJ1-4
cdr3_aa: ASSQVQGGNEKLF

v_call: TRBV11-3
j_call: TRBJ2-7
cdr3_aa: ASSLDPLSGYEQY

v_call: TRBV4-1
j_call: TRBJ2-1
cdr3_aa: ASSQVGGRTSYNEQF

v_call: TRBV6-5
j_call: TRBJ2-7
cdr3_aa: ASSYSTGNSYEQY

v_call: TRBV11-2
j_call: TRBJ2-3
cdr3_aa: ASSLPIGSTQY

v_call: TRBV2
j_call: TRBJ1-5
cdr3_aa: ASMLQGDQPQH

v_call: TRBV11-2
j_call: TRBJ1-2
cdr3_aa: ASSLTGQGDYGYT

v_call: TRBV5-1
j_call: TRBJ2-7
cdr3_aa: ASSLTGYEQY

v_call: TRBV6-7
j_call: TRBJ2-5
cdr3_aa: ASSYGRRKETQY

v_call: TRBV9
j_call: TRBJ2-7
cdr3_aa: ASSVGGGAGYEQY